This paragraph reports one T cell receptor (beta chain). Original processing notes: Reference gene primers were amplified, and this amplification served to estimate nucleated cell counts. TCRdb keeps only in-frame clones here, not all; method: immunoSEQ multiplex PCR. The D gene and trimming were derived from the DNA, and the V and J assignments and clone size from that table. The table has about 250,000 clones, more than 85% seen once. The data were taken from a study of blood T cell repertoires in COVID-19. Whole-study context: Sources were T cells, B-cell-depleted T cells, or PBMCs; the material itself was cDNA or gDNA.

The V segment lost 9 bases and the J segment 0 bases; nucleotides outside the gene matches: 14. Germline V gives CDR1 SGHRS, CDR2 YFSETQ. The CDR3 totals 17 residues. The rearrangement uses TRBV5-1 and TRBJ2-1; 8 positions agree with TRBD2. The sequence was collected from a woman in her 50s who had recovered from COVID-19. What was sequenced was PBMCs or T cells enriched from blood (not recorded which). DNA of the CDR3: TGCGCCACCTCCTCCGGGGGGGCGTCGAGCTCCTACAATGAGCAGTTCTTC. Its protein product is CATSSGGASSSYNEQFF.